The sequence of this TCR beta chain was determined in a study of beta chain features in type 1 diabetes. Study-wide context: Across every sample, over 100 million sorted cells were examined in total.

Points from the study as a whole: For Type 1 diabetes patients, all four CD4+ subsets carried TCRB CDR3s that were moderately but significantly shorter. Cells that show high TCR expression could be over-represented by cDNA sequencing. Naive, central memory and regulatory TCRB repertoires appeared more similar among patients than healthy donors.

Germline V gene lookup returns CDR1 SNHLY and CDR2 FYNNEI. Trimming took off 4 bases at V and 5 bases at J, with 17 bases between the two ends. The CDR3 totals 15 residues. Reverse transcribing all isolated RNA meant expressed TCRB transcripts were sequenced. Sequencing used immunoSEQ multiplex PCR; TCRdb keeps in-frame clones, though not all of them. The sample consists of some 300,000 clones, 8% of them appearing once. About this clone itself: The antigen remains undetermined.

This sequence was found in a woman aged 18-29 years in good health. The material sequenced was central memory CD4+ T cells from blood. This sequence joins TRBV2 and TRBJ2-5; perhaps D is TRBD1 or TRBD2 (5 bases each). CDR3 nucleotide sequence: TGTGCCAGCAGTGTCGGGGCAGGGTCGGGCGAGACCCAGTACTTC. Translation gives CASSVGAGSGETQYF.